This T cell receptor (beta chain) was obtained from a study of T cells in Graves' hyperthyroidism and ophthalmopathy. Study-level background: Blood was drawn when the patient was first diagnosed and still untreated.

The sample holds many counts of this clonotype. Amplification of TCR beta CDR3 regions was performed using RNA transcripts as template. In the first-round RT-PCR of the TCR CDR3, the HTBI primer set was used. MiXCR, applied by TCRdb to the multiplex PCR reads, yields one record per CDR3 protein. The repertoire holds 500,000 or so distinct CDR3 sequences, with 15% to 20% as singletons. Diagnostic assessment was based on clinical symptoms, serum thyroxine and TRAb, thyroid ultrasound and orbital computed tomography. More than 9.5 ml fresh peripheral blood yielded the PBMCs. The TCR was taken from a woman aged 25 to 45 with Graves' ophthalmopathy. Sequences were obtained from blood.

In nucleotides, the CDR3 is TGTGCCAGCAGCTCGTACGGGACTAGCGGTTACAATGAGCAGTTCTTC. Amino acid sequence: CASSSYGTSGYNEQFF. The rearrangement joins TRBV7-2 to TRBJ2-1; 11 bases align to TRBD2. J lost 4 bases, V lost 4 bases, and 6 bases had no gene match. Germline V gene lookup returns CDR1 SGHTA and CDR2 FQGNSA. The CDR3 spans 16 residues. Drawing the rest from reference TRBV7-2 and TRBJ2-1, the complete variable domain is GAGVSQSPSNKVTEKGKDVELRCDPISGHTALYWYRQSLGQGLEFLIYFQGNSAPDKSGLPSDRFSAERTGGSVSTLTIQRTQQEDSAVYLCASSSYGTSGYNEQFFGPGTRLTVL.